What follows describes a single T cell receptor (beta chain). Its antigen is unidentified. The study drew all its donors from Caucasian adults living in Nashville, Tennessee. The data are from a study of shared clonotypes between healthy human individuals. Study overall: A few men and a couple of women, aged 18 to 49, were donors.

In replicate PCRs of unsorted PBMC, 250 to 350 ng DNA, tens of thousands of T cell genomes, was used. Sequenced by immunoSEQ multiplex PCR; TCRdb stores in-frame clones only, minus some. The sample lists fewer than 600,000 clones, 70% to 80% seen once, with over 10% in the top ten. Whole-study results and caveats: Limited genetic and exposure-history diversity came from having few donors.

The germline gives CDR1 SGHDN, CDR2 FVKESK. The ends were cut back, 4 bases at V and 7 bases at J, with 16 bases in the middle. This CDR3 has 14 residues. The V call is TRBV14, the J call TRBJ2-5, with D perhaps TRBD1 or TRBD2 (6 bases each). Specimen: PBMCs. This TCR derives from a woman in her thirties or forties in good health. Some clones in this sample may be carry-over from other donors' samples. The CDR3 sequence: CASSLWGAEGTQYF. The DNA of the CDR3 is TGTGCCAGCAGCCTGTGGGGGGCCGAGGGGACCCAGTACTTC.